These T cell receptor beta chains were read from a single sample in a study of blood T cell repertoires in COVID-19. Sequencing was performed with immunoSEQ multiplex PCR; in TCRdb, only in-frame clones are kept and a portion is missing. The profile shows a few hundred thousand clones, about 88% of them singletons. Sequencing was carried out using peripheral blood. The receptors were gathered from a man aged 55 to 70 who had recovered from COVID-19. Each CDR3 is given with its conserved first and last residue. D genes are given only for firm matches. Size is omitted from some rows. Given values are once, few, many or a class for expanded clones.

D gene,V gene,J gene,clone size,CDR3 protein,CDR3 DNA
TRBD1,TRBV7-6,TRBJ1-1,-,CASSLEGSGQGGTEAFF,TGTGCCAGCAGCTTAGAAGGTTCGGGACAGGGGGGGACTGAAGCTTTCTTT
-,TRBV11-3,TRBJ2-5,-,CASSPRGPPETQYF,TGTGCCAGCAGCCCAAGAGGTCCACCTGAGACCCAGTACTTC
TRBD2,TRBV30,TRBJ2-1,once,CAWGLAGVSYNEQFF,TGTGCCTGGGGTCTAGCGGGCGTTTCCTACAATGAGCAGTTCTTC
-,TRBV7-3,TRBJ1-1,-,CASSHSGGWGNTEAFF,TGTGCCAGCAGCCACTCGGGGGGCTGGGGGAACACTGAAGCTTTCTTT
-,TRBV11-1,TRBJ1-3,-,CASSYDRSSGNTIYF,TGTGCCAGCAGTTACGATCGGTCTTCTGGAAACACCATATATTTT
TRBD1,TRBV9,TRBJ1-1,-,CASSAPETGAAFF,TGTGCCAGCAGCGCCCCCGAGACAGGGGCAGCTTTCTTT
TRBD1,TRBV5-1,TRBJ2-1,once,CASSSPGQGENEQFF,TGCGCCAGCAGCTCGCCGGGACAGGGGGAGAATGAGCAGTTCTTC
TRBD1,TRBV3-1/TRBV3-2,TRBJ2-3,-,CASSQDLIGTGVGDTQYF,TGTGCCAGCAGCCAAGACCTCATTGGGACAGGGGTAGGGGATACGCAGTATTTT
TRBD1,TRBV18,TRBJ1-2,-,CASSPLKSGTGRRYTF,TGTGCCAGCTCACCACTGAAGTCCGGGACAGGGAGGCGCTACACCTTC
-,TRBV9,TRBJ1-1,-,CASSVVRAGNTEAFF,TGTGCCAGCAGCGTAGTGAGGGCGGGGAACACTGAAGCTTTCTTT
-,TRBV7-2,TRBJ1-2,-,CASSLDPPRYGYTF,TGTGCCAGCAGCTTAGACCCCCCGAGGTATGGCTACACCTTC
-,TRBV15,TRBJ1-5,-,CATSRDGHSNQPQHF,TGTGCCACCAGCAGAGATGGGCATAGCAATCAGCCCCAGCATTTT
TRBD1,TRBV5-1,TRBJ2-7,-,CASSPATGGYEQYF,TGCGCCAGCAGCCCGGCGACAGGGGGCTACGAGCAGTACTTC
TRBD1,TRBV13,TRBJ1-3,-,CASSLGRDRGLTGNTIYF,TGTGCCAGCAGCTTAGGGAGAGACAGGGGCTTAACTGGAAACACCATATATTTT
TRBD1,TRBV6-5,TRBJ1-2,few,CASSPGQNYGYTF,TGTGCCAGCAGTCCGGGACAGAACTATGGCTACACCTTC
-,TRBV6-5,TRBJ1-3,once,CASSPVQGTGNTIYF,TGTGCCAGCAGCCCCGTCCAGGGTACCGGAAACACCATATATTTT
TRBD2,TRBV13,TRBJ2-5,-,CASSSSGLAGGQETQYF,TGTGCCAGCAGCTCCTCGGGACTAGCGGGGGGGCAAGAGACCCAGTACTTC
TRBD1,TRBV19,TRBJ1-5,-,CASSPGTGLGQPQHF,TGTGCCAGTAGTCCCGGGACAGGGTTAGGGCAGCCCCAGCATTTT
-,TRBV12-3/TRBV12-4,TRBJ2-3,-,CASSLGGTQYF,TGTGCCAGCAGCTTAGGCGGTACGCAGTATTTT
-,TRBV14,TRBJ2-5,-,CASSPRTEVWVQYF,TGTGCCAGCAGCCCTAGGACGGAGGTCTGGGTCCAGTACTTC